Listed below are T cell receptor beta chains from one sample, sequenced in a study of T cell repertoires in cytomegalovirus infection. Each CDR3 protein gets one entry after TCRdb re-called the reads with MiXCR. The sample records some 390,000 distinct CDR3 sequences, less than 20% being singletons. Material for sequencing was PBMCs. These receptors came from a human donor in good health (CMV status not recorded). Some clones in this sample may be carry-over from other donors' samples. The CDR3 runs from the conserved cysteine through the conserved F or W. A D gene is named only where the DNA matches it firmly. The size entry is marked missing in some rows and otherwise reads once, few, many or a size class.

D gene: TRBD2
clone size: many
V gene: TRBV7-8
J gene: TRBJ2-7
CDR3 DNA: TGTGCCAGCAGGCCCCCCGAGCGGGAAGAGCAGTACTTC
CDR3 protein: CASRPPEREEQYF

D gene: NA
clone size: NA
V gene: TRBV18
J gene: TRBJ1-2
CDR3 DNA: TGTGCCAGCTCGAGATCAGACGGATACTATGGCTACACCTTC
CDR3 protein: CASSRSDGYYGYTF

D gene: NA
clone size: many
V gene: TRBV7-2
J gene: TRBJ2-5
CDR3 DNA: TGTGCCAGCAGCTTATTAGACAACCAGGGGAGAGAGACCCAGTACTTC
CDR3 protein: CASSLLDNQGRETQYF

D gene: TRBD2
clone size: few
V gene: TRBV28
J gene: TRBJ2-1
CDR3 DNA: TGTGCCAGCAGTTCTAGCGGGGGGGCCAATGAGCAGTTCTTC
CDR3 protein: CASSSSGGANEQFF

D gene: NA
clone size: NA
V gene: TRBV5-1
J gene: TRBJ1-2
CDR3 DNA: TGCGCCAGCAGCCAACAGGGAGGGAACTATGGCTACACCTTC
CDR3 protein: CASSQQGGNYGYTF

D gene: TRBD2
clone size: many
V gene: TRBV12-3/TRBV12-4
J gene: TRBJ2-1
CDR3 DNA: TGTGCCAGCAGTTTGACTAGCGGGGGGTTCTCCTACAATGAGCAGTTCTTC
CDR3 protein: CASSLTSGGFSYNEQFF

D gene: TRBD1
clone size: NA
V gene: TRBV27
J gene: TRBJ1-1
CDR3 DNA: TGTGCCAGCAGTTCCTCAGGGGGGACTGAAGCTTTCTTT
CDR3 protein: CASSSSGGTEAFF

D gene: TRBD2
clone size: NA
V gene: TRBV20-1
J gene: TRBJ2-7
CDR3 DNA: TGCAGTGCTAGGCCGACTAGCGGGAGGGCCTACGAGCAGTACTTC
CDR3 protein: CSARPTSGRAYEQYF

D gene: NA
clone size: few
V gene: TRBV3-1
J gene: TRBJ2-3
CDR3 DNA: TGTGCCAGCAGCCAAGCGGATAGCGGATTCACAGATACGCAGTATTTT
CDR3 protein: CASSQADSGFTDTQYF

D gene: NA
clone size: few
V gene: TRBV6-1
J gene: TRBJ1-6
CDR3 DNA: TGTGCCAGCAGTCCTACATCAGGGGACTCTTTTAATTCACCCCTCCACTTT
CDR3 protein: CASSPTSGDSFNSPLHF

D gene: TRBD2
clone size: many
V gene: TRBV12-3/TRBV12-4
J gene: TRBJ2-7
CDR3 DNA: TGTGCCCGCGAAGGACTTAGCGGGGATAGCTCCTACGAGCAGTACTTC
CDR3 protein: CAREGLSGDSSYEQYF

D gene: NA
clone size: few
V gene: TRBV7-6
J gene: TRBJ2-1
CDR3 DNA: TGTGCCAGCAGCTTAGGGATAGTTCAGTTCTTC
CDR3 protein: CASSLGIVQFF

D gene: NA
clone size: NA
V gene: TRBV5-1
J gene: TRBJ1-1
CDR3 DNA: TGCGCCAGCAGCTTGGGGGGGCTACAGGGAATTGAAGCTTTCTTT
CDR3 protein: CASSLGGLQGIEAFF

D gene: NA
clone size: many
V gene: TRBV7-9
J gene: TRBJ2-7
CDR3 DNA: TGTGCCAGCCAACAATTCTCCTACGAGCAGTACTTC
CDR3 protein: CASQQFSYEQYF

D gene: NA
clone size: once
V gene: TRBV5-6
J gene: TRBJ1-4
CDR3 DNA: TGTGCCAGCAGCCTTCGGAGAAGTGAGGGACATGAAAAACTGTTTTTT
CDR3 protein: CASSLRRSEGHEKLFF

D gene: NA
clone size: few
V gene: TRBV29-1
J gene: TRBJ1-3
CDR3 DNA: TGCAGCGTTGAAGACCCCCCGGGCTCTGGAAACACCATATATTTT
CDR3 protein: CSVEDPPGSGNTIYF

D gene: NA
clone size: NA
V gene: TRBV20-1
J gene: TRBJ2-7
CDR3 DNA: TGCAGTGCCGAATTTGGCGGTTCCTACGAGCAGTACTTC
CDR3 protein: CSAEFGGSYEQYF

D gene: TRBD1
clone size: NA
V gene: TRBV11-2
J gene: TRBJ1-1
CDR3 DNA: TGTGCCAGCAGCTTAGAGACAGGGTACTACACTGAAGCTTTCTTT
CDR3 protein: CASSLETGYYTEAFF

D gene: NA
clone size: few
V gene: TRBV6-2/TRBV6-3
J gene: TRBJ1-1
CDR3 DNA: TGTGCCAGCAGGACTAGACCCTTTGAAGCTTTCTTT
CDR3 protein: CASRTRPFEAFF

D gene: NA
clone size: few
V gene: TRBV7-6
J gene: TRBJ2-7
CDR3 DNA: TGTGCCAGCAGCCCCTCAACAGGTTCCCTACGAGAGCAGTACTTC
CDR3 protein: CASSPSTGSLREQYF

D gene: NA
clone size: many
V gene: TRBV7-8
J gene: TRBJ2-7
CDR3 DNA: TGTGCCAGCAGCCTAGGGGCCTCCAGCTCCTACGAGCAGTACTTC
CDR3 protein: CASSLGASSSYEQYF

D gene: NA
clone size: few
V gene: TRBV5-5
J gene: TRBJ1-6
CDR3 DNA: TGTGCCAGCAGCCAAGGGGGACCTTCACCCCTCCACTTT
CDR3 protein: CASSQGGPSPLHF

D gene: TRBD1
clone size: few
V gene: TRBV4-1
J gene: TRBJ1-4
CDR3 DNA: TGCGCCAGCAGCCAGCCCGAACAGGGGACGGAAAAACTGTTTTTT
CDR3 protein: CASSQPEQGTEKLFF